A selection of T cell receptor beta chains follows, all from one sample in a study of blood T cell repertoires in COVID-19. This table comes from immunoSEQ multiplex PCR, and its TCRdb copy is limited to in-frame clones, with some not included. The sample yields some 170,000 clones, 70% to 85% seen once. The sequenced sample consisted of PBMCs or T cells enriched from blood (not recorded which). The receptor source for this set is a man between 50 and 59 years old who had recovered from COVID-19. The CDR3 runs from the conserved cysteine through the conserved F or W. The D gene is left open where the match is weak. Only some rows state a clone size, as once, few, many or a class for expanded clones.

clone_size	d_call	v_call	j_call	cdr3_aa	cdr3_nt
few	TRBD1	TRBV29-1	TRBJ2-7	CSVQNRDRGTYEQYF	TGCAGCGTTCAAAACCGGGACAGGGGGACCTACGAGCAGTACTTC
NA	NA	TRBV18	TRBJ1-2	CASSPPSGHYGYTF	TGTGCCAGCTCACCACCGTCAGGGCACTATGGCTACACCTTC
NA	NA	TRBV7-9	TRBJ1-3	CASSSRQRPSGNTIYF	TGTGCCAGCAGCTCTAGACAGCGACCCTCTGGAAACACCATATATTTT
NA	TRBD1	TRBV10-3	TRBJ1-1	CAIRSKTGFEAFF	TGTGCCATCAGAAGCAAGACAGGGTTTGAAGCTTTCTTT
NA	NA	TRBV5-1	TRBJ1-1	CASSPGHIRYTEAFF	TGCGCCAGCAGCCCGGGACATATCAGGTACACTGAAGCTTTCTTT
NA	NA	TRBV30	TRBJ1-3	CTWSASGNTIYF	TGTACCTGGAGTGCCAGTGGAAACACCATATATTTT
NA	TRBD2	TRBV9	TRBJ2-1	CASSVGGGGLHEQFF	TGTGCCAGCAGCGTAGGCGGCGGGGGTCTGCATGAGCAGTTCTTC
NA	NA	TRBV4-1	TRBJ2-7	CASSRDTRQDYEQYF	TGCGCCAGCAGCCGGGACACCCGCCAAGATTACGAGCAGTACTTC
NA	NA	TRBV12-3/TRBV12-4	TRBJ2-3	CASRQLNTQYF	TGTGCCAGCAGACAGCTAAATACGCAGTATTTT
medium-sized	NA	TRBV5-6	TRBJ2-1	CASSLVRVDEQFF	TGTGCCAGCAGCTTAGTCCGGGTTGATGAGCAGTTCTTC
once	TRBD1	TRBV7-6	TRBJ1-1	CASSYGTADFTEAFF	TGTGCCAGCAGCTACGGGACAGCCGACTTCACTGAAGCTTTCTTT
NA	TRBD2	TRBV3-1/TRBV3-2	TRBJ2-3	CASSSKRGRTDTQYF	TGTGCCAGCAGCTCGAAGCGGGGCCGCACAGATACGCAGTATTTT
NA	NA	TRBV5-1	TRBJ2-5	CASSLAETQYF	TGCGCCAGCAGCTTGGCTGAGACCCAGTACTTC
NA	NA	TRBV5-1	TRBJ1-1	CASSVDPPTGKGAEAFF	TGCGCCAGCAGCGTTGACCCCCCTACAGGGAAAGGGGCTGAAGCTTTCTTT
NA	TRBD1	TRBV10-2	TRBJ1-5	CASRGQGASQPQHF	TGCGCCAGCCGAGGACAGGGGGCCTCTCAGCCCCAGCATTTT
NA	TRBD1	TRBV6-5	TRBJ1-5	CASGQGLLAQHF	TGTGCCAGCGGACAGGGCCTATTAGCCCAGCATTTT
NA	NA	TRBV12-3/TRBV12-4	TRBJ1-2	CASSQDTYYGYTF	TGTGCCAGCAGCCAAGACACATACTATGGCTACACCTTC
NA	TRBD1	TRBV6-5	TRBJ1-6	CASRGTGGSPLHF	TGTGCCAGCAGGGGGACAGGCGGTTCACCCCTCCACTTT
NA	NA	TRBV6-5	TRBJ1-1	CASILDGGTEAFF	TGTGCCAGCATACTTGACGGGGGGACTGAAGCTTTCTTT
NA	TRBD1	TRBV6-5	TRBJ1-6	CASSLDRGNSPLHF	TGTGCCAGCAGCTTAGACAGGGGCAATTCACCCCTCCACTTT
few	NA	TRBV10-1	TRBJ2-2	CASSPGAGELFF	TGCGCCAGCAGCCCAGGCGCCGGGGAGCTGTTTTTT
NA	TRBD1	TRBV27	TRBJ1-4	CASSDIPTGRSEKLFF	TGTGCCAGCAGTGATATCCCGACAGGGAGAAGTGAAAAACTGTTTTTT
NA	NA	TRBV7-9	TRBJ1-2	CASSLAVELTTF	TGTGCCAGCAGCTTAGCGGTGGAACTAACCACCTTC
once	NA	TRBV24-1	TRBJ1-5	CATSDLNPVGQPQHF	TGTGCCACCAGTGATTTGAACCCGGTCGGTCAGCCCCAGCATTTT
NA	NA	TRBV2	TRBJ1-6	CASRAWVAVVNSPLHF	TGTGCCAGCAGGGCCTGGGTAGCGGTTGTCAATTCACCCCTCCACTTT
NA	NA	TRBV6-5	TRBJ1-1	CASSYFGGDNTEAFF	TGTGCCAGCAGTTACTTTGGGGGGGATAACACTGAAGCTTTCTTT
NA	TRBD2	TRBV7-8	TRBJ2-4	CASSLRLAGAPWHF	TGTGCCAGCAGCTTACGACTAGCGGGGGCCCCGTGGCACTTC
NA	TRBD1	TRBV6-5	TRBJ1-3	CASTTGAGNTIYF	TGTGCCAGCACGACAGGGGCTGGAAACACCATATATTTT
NA	TRBD1	TRBV5-4	TRBJ2-2	CASSAPGQGKTNTGELFF	TGTGCCAGCAGCGCCCCGGGACAGGGGAAAACGAACACCGGGGAGCTGTTTTTT
NA	NA	TRBV3-1/TRBV3-2	TRBJ1-2	CASSQVSAGGYTF	TGTGCCAGCAGCCAAGTGTCAGCGGGTGGCTACACCTTC
NA	TRBD1	TRBV11-2	TRBJ1-4	CASRKPGQGYQKLFF	TGTGCCAGCAGAAAGCCGGGACAGGGGTACCAAAAACTGTTTTTT
NA	NA	TRBV4-1	TRBJ1-4	CASSQDPQVFNEKLFF	TGCGCCAGCAGCCAAGACCCGCAGGTATTCAATGAAAAACTGTTTTTT
NA	NA	TRBV27	TRBJ1-1	CASRGIRTENTEAFF	TGTGCCAGCAGGGGAATTCGGACAGAGAACACTGAAGCTTTCTTT
NA	NA	TRBV19	TRBJ1-1	CASSIVRGEAFF	TGTGCCAGTAGTATTGTTCGGGGTGAAGCTTTCTTT
NA	NA	TRBV29-1	TRBJ1-2	CSVQLRGNYGYTF	TGCAGCGTTCAGTTGAGGGGGAACTATGGCTACACCTTC
NA	NA	TRBV7-6	TRBJ1-1	CASSLAPGVTEAFF	TGTGCCAGCAGCTTAGCTCCGGGGGTCACTGAAGCTTTCTTT
NA	TRBD1	TRBV7-2	TRBJ2-7	CASSPTRDRGLEQYF	TGTGCCAGCAGCCCCACCCGGGACAGGGGGCTCGAGCAGTACTTC
NA	TRBD2	TRBV19	TRBJ2-5	CASSSFLGLAGDSTNQETQYF	TGTGCCAGTAGTTCCTTCCTGGGACTAGCGGGGGATAGCACAAACCAAGAGACCCAGTACTTC
NA	NA	TRBV6-5	TRBJ2-7	CASRLNRVYEQYF	TGTGCCAGCAGGCTAAACAGGGTCTACGAGCAGTACTTC
NA	TRBD1	TRBV27	TRBJ1-2	CASTPQDREGYGYTF	TGTGCCAGCACCCCTCAGGACAGGGAAGGCTATGGCTACACCTTC
NA	TRBD1	TRBV28	TRBJ1-2	CASREEDRHNYGYTF	TGTGCCAGCAGGGAAGAGGACAGGCACAACTATGGCTACACCTTC
NA	NA	TRBV4-2	TRBJ1-2	CASSQESGSPGDGYTF	TGTGCCAGCAGCCAAGAAAGTGGGAGCCCCGGGGATGGCTACACCTTC
NA	NA	TRBV12-3/TRBV12-4	TRBJ1-6	CASSSQGGSPLHF	TGTGCCAGCAGTTCACAGGGCGGCTCACCCCTCCACTTT
NA	TRBD1	TRBV6-5	TRBJ2-3	CASSLSTGGTDTQYF	TGTGCCAGCAGTTTATCGACAGGGGGAACAGATACGCAGTATTTT
NA	NA	TRBV5-1	TRBJ2-7	CASSLGVQGYEQYF	TGCGCCAGCAGCTTGGGGGTGCAGGGTTACGAGCAGTACTTC
few	NA	TRBV7-6	TRBJ2-3	CASSLAGGAPLSDTQYF	TGTGCCAGCAGCTTAGCTGGGGGGGCGCCTCTTTCAGATACGCAGTATTTT
NA	TRBD1	TRBV18	TRBJ1-2	CASSSTGGLANYGYTF	TGTGCCAGCTCATCGACAGGGGGCCTAGCTAACTATGGCTACACCTTC
NA	NA	TRBV4-1	TRBJ1-1	CASSPHRASTEAFF	TGCGCCAGCAGCCCGCACCGCGCGAGCACTGAAGCTTTCTTT
NA	TRBD2	TRBV6-1	TRBJ2-3	CASSGTGTSVSTDTQYF	TGTGCCAGCAGTGGGACCGGGACTAGCGTTAGCACAGATACGCAGTATTTT
NA	TRBD1	TRBV5-4	TRBJ1-1	CASNSGTASNTEAFF	TGTGCCAGCAACTCAGGGACAGCCTCGAACACTGAAGCTTTCTTT